These 29 T cell receptor beta chains were all obtained from the same sample, sequenced in a study of blood T cell repertoires in COVID-19 (dated by TCRdb to 2019 to 2021). The library was made by the immunoSEQ multiplex PCR assay. TCRdb re-hosts the immuneACCESS table, in-frame sequences only. Its copies lack some clones; in the studies checked, an unresolved V gene accounts for under half of them, and the cause for the rest is not known. The sample yields about 310,000 clones; approximately 91% were counted once. Roughly a tenth of the sample belongs to the ten largest clones. Input material: PBMCs or T cells enriched from blood (not recorded which). All receptors come from a woman between 35 and 50 years old who had recovered from COVID-19.

The chain joins TRBV12-3 or TRBV12-4 to TRBJ2-1, with unresolved D. This CDR3 has 13 residues. Trimming stripped 10 bases from V and 1 base from J, with 11 bases between. CDR3 amino acids: CATLKRSYNEQFF. Written as DNA, the CDR3 is TGTGCCACCCTTAAGAGGTCCTACAATGAGCAGTTCTTC.

V usage is TRBV7-9 and J usage is TRBJ1-1; D call uncertain. The CDR3 runs to 15 residues. The V and J ends lost 5 bases and 2 bases respectively, with 15 bases between them. The germline CDR1 and CDR2 sequences are SEHNR and FQNEAQ (reference sequence). The CDR3 nucleotides read TGTGCCAGCAGCCCAATTCTCGGACTAAACACTGAAGCTTTCTTT. Translated: CASSPILGLNTEAFF.

CDR3: CASSRPQGAGDTEAFF. In DNA, the CDR3 is TGTGCCAGTAGTAGGCCCCAGGGGGCTGGGGACACTGAAGCTTTCTTT. This sequence joins TRBV19 and TRBJ1-1, with 8 nucleotides matching TRBD1. Trimming cost V 4 bases and J 3 bases; bases outside gene matches: 10. Germline V gene data show CDR1 as LNHDA and CDR2 as SQIVND (reference sequence). CDR3 length: 16 residues.

The J gene is TRBJ1-1, the V gene TRBV27; D perhaps matches TRBD1 (6 bases). The V end lost 10 bases, the J end lost 5 bases, and 14 bases lay between the germline ends. Germline V gene data show CDR1 as MNHEY and CDR2 as SMNVEV (reference sequence). CDR3 length: 12 amino acids. CDR3 region: CATSGGRTEAFF. The DNA for the CDR3 is TGTGCCACCAGCGGGGGGCGGACTGAAGCTTTCTTT.

V and J are TRBV5-8 and TRBJ2-7; 7 bases are shared with TRBD1. Trimming cost V 6 bases and J 4 bases; bases outside gene matches: 10. Per the germline V gene, CDR1 is SGHTS and CDR2 is YDEGEE. CDR3 size: 14 residues. The chain's CDR3 is CASTRGEGAYEQYF. The DNA for the CDR3 is TGTGCCAGCACCAGGGGAGAGGGGGCTTACGAGCAGTACTTC. Filled out from reference TRBV5-8 and TRBJ2-7, the complete variable domain reads EAGVTQSPTHLIKTRGQQATLRCSPISGHTSVYWYQQALGLGLQFLLWYDEGEERNRGNFPPRFSGRQFPNYSSELNVNALELEDSALYLCASTRGEGAYEQYFGPGTRLTVT.

This clone was detected only a few times. The chain has TRBV3-1 (or the pseudogene TRBV3-2) and TRBJ1-2; no clear D gene. Germline assignment: CDR1 LGHDT and CDR2 YNNKEL (reference sequence). The CDR3 loop spans 14 amino acids. Trimming pared 0 bases from V and 5 bases from J, leaving 10 bases between. CDR3 DNA: TGTGCCAGCAGCCAAGAGCAGGCCAAGTATGGCTACACCTTC. Protein sequence: CASSQEQAKYGYTF.

The chain joins TRBV27 to TRBJ2-3; tentatively, D is TRBD2 (5 bases). From germline, CDR1 is MNHEY and CDR2 SMNVEV (reference sequence). V was cut by 6 bases and J by 4 bases, with 20 bases left in between. There are 16 residues in the CDR3. DNA for the CDR3: TGTGCCAGCAGCCGGCGGGCTCTCGAAATTGCAGATACGCAGTATTTT. Translating it yields CASSRRALEIADTQYF.

The gene calls are TRBV7-9 and TRBJ2-7, with TRBD1 identical over 7 bases. V trimming: 6 bases; J trimming: 1 base; junction bases outside the gene matches: 6. Per the germline V gene, CDR1 is SEHNR and CDR2 is FQNEAQ (reference sequence). This CDR3 contains 14 residues. The CDR3 bases are TGTGCCAGCAGGCCCGGGACAGCTTCCTACGAGCAGTACTTC. Amino acids: CASRPGTASYEQYF.

The J gene is TRBJ2-2, the V gene TRBV5-6; 10 nucleotides match TRBD1. CDR3 size: 16 residues. The germline V gene has CDR1 SGHDT and CDR2 YYEEEE. V dropped 3 bases and J dropped 4; count of bases not matched to a gene: 6. The CDR3 DNA reads TGTGCCAGCAGCTGGCCGGGGACAGGGGCCACCGGGGAGCTGTTTTTT. Protein sequence: CASSWPGTGATGELFF.

The rearrangement uses TRBV14 and TRBJ2-5; no clear D gene. The CDR3 runs 12 residues. V gave up 0 bases and J gave up 6 bases, with 5 bases separating them. Looked up from germline, CDR1 is SGHDN and CDR2 is FVKESK. The chain's CDR3 is CASSQDRKTQYF. Here the CDR3 DNA reads TGTGCCAGCAGCCAAGATAGAAAGACCCAGTACTTC.

The chain joins TRBV6-2 or TRBV6-3 to TRBJ1-1; D remains unclear. The CDR3 is 16 residues long. Trimming pared 0 bases from V and 6 bases from J, leaving 17 bases between. Germline CDR1 and CDR2: MNHEY and SVGEGT. CDR3 in amino acids: CASSYSIHRRDAEAFF. The CDR3 DNA sequence: TGTGCCAGCAGTTACTCGATTCACCGACGGGATGCTGAAGCTTTCTTT.

The V and J genes are TRBV6-6 and TRBJ2-2, with TRBD1 identical over 8 bases. Trimming removed 6 bases from V and 7 bases from J; junction bases left unmatched: 10. CDR1 is MNHNY and CDR2 is SVGAGI in the germline V gene (reference sequence). This CDR3 is 15 amino acids long. The CDR3, as DNA: TGTGCCAGCAGATGGGCAGGGGGCGAGGTCGGGGAGCTGTTTTTT. Translation gives CASRWAGGEVGELFF.

The gene calls are TRBV7-2 and TRBJ2-1; weak D call: TRBD1 (5 bases). The CDR3 sequence is 14 residues long. V was shortened by 1 base and J by 4 bases, with 8 bases between the two germline ends. Germline assignment: CDR1 SGHTA and CDR2 FQGNSA. The CDR3 DNA is TGTGCCAGCAGCTTAGGACAGATTTACAATGAGCAGTTCTTC. The encoded protein is CASSLGQIYNEQFF.

The V call is TRBV2, the J call TRBJ2-4; D possibly corresponds to TRBD1 (5 bases). Germline CDR1 reads SNHLY; CDR2 reads FYNNEI. CDR3 length equals 14 residues. The V end lost 6 bases, the J end lost 5 bases, and 14 bases lay between the germline ends. CDR3: CASRSDRIENIQYF. The CDR3 coding sequence is TGTGCCAGCAGGAGCGACAGAATTGAAAACATTCAGTACTTC.

The chain joins TRBV28 to TRBJ2-3; 8 bases line up with TRBD2. With 2 bases clipped from V and 4 bases from J, the junction kept 5 bases outside the gene matches. The germline gives CDR1 MDHEN, CDR2 SYDVKM. The CDR3 length is 15 residues. The CDR3 spells CASSLAGGHADTQYF. CDR3 in DNA: TGTGCCAGCAGTTTAGCGGGAGGTCACGCAGATACGCAGTATTTT.

The rearrangement links TRBV28 to TRBJ1-2; 7 bases agree with TRBD1. CDR3 length: 12 residues. Germline V lookup: CDR1 MDHEN, CDR2 SYDVKM. After removal of 6 bases from V and 8 bases from J, the junction contained 6 bases not matched to a gene. The CDR3 protein is CASSSDRAGYTF. The CDR3 nucleotides are TGTGCCAGCAGCTCAGACAGGGCGGGCTACACCTTC.

The J gene is TRBJ2-3, the V gene TRBV7-9; a weak D match, TRBD1 (6 bases). The CDR3 totals 15 residues. Trimming cost V 3 bases and J 4 bases, with 14 bases left between them. CDR1 SEHNR and CDR2 FQNEAQ come from the germline V gene (reference sequence). In DNA, the CDR3 is TGTGCCAGCAGCTTTACGACAGGCATTCCAGATACGCAGTATTTT. This translates into CASSFTTGIPDTQYF.

This clone has just one count. J is TRBJ1-5 and V is TRBV7-2; maybe TRBD1 (5 bases). CDR1 is SGHTA and CDR2 is FQGNSA in the germline V gene. The CDR3 covers 16 residues. V shed 5 bases and J shed 7 bases, with 21 bases lying between them. CDR3 in DNA: TGTGCCAGCAGCCCCCGCTGGGGGGTTGAACCCCAGCCCCAGCATTTT. As protein: CASSPRWGVEPQPQHF.

This clone was seen a few times. The V gene is TRBV27, the J gene TRBJ2-2; 9 bases are a match to TRBD2. V was pared by 3 bases and J by 5 bases, with 4 bases of the junction left unmatched. This CDR3 spans 15 amino acids. Germline values: CDR1 MNHEY, CDR2 SMNVEV (reference sequence). Written as DNA, the CDR3 is TGTGCCAGCAGTTTGGGACTAGCATTTACCGGGGAGCTGTTTTTT. Amino acids: CASSLGLAFTGELFF.

The J gene is TRBJ2-7, the V gene TRBV6-5; D possibly corresponds to TRBD1 (7 bases). Looked up from germline, CDR1 is MNHEY and CDR2 is SVGAGI. The CDR3 runs to 13 residues. Trimming removed 6 bases from V and 3 bases from J, with 12 bases in between. CDR3 bases: TGTGCCAGCAGAGGACAGGACTACTACGAGCAGTACTTC. Its translation is CASRGQDYYEQYF.

This chain uses TRBV30 with TRBJ1-1, with 8 bases lining up with TRBD1. Germline CDR1 GTSNPN, CDR2 SVGIG (reference sequence). The trim removed 3 bases at V and 6 bases at J, leaving 12 bases unmatched. CDR3 size: 15 residues. CDR3 region: CAWRSQGAGRAEAFF. Here the CDR3 DNA reads TGTGCCTGGAGGTCCCAGGGGGCAGGGAGGGCTGAAGCTTTCTTT.

The chain employs TRBV27 and TRBJ1-6; D not certain. V was shortened by 3 bases and J by 5 bases, with 5 bases between the two germline ends. This CDR3 region has 13 residues. The germline gives CDR1 MNHEY, CDR2 SMNVEV (reference sequence). Here the CDR3 reads CASSLHNNSPLHF. The CDR3, as DNA: TGTGCCAGCAGTTTGCACAATAATTCACCCCTCCACTTT.

The gene calls are TRBV6-5 and TRBJ2-2, with TRBD2 identical over 9 bases. The CDR3 totals 15 residues. The trim removed 8 bases at V and 4 bases at J, leaving 8 bases unmatched. Per germline, CDR1 MNHEY and CDR2 SVGAGI. DNA for the CDR3: TGTGCCAGCTTGGCGGGAGGGCTTCTCACCGGGGAGCTGTTTTTT. Protein sequence: CASLAGGLLTGELFF.

This rearrangement joins TRBV5-6 to TRBJ1-2; D call uncertain. Germline CDR1 reads SGHDT; CDR2 reads YYEEEE. With 4 bases removed from V and 4 bases from J, the gap between germline ends came to 17 bases. The CDR3 totals 15 residues. CDR3 sequence reads: CASSRRGPTGYGYTF. In DNA, the CDR3 is TGTGCCAGCAGCCGCCGTGGCCCGACGGGCTATGGCTACACCTTC.

The J gene is TRBJ1-1, the V gene TRBV2, with TRBD1 matching over 7 bases. The CDR3 covers 14 residues. Per the germline V gene, CDR1 is SNHLY and CDR2 is FYNNEI. V lost 2 bases and J lost 4; bases outside the gene matches: 4. CDR3 protein: CASSERGGATEAFF. In DNA form, the CDR3 reads TGTGCCAGCAGTGAACGAGGGGGCGCCACTGAAGCTTTCTTT. Full variable domain (missing parts from reference TRBV2 and TRBJ1-1): EPEVTQTPSHQVTQMGQEVILRCVPISNHLYFYWYRQILGQKVEFLVSFYNNEISEKSEIFDDQFSVERPDGSNFTLKIRSTKLEDSAMYFCASSERGGATEAFFGQGTRLTVV.

The chain combines TRBV9 with TRBJ2-7; 8 nucleotides agree with TRBD2. From germline, CDR1 is SGDLS and CDR2 YYNGEE. This CDR3 comprises 15 residues. V gave up 3 bases and J gave up 0 bases; unmatched junction bases: 5. The CDR3 coding sequence is TGTGCCAGCAGCGCACTAGCGGATAGCTCCTACGAGCAGTACTTC. Translated, it gives CASSALADSSYEQYF.

The V call is TRBV24-1, the J call TRBJ2-1; no clear D gene. There are 11 residues in the CDR3. Germline CDR1 KGHDR, CDR2 SFDVKD. Trimming stripped 3 bases from V and 9 bases from J, with 5 bases between. The CDR3 here is CATSDKSEQFF. The DNA for the CDR3 is TGTGCCACCAGTGATAAGAGTGAGCAGTTCTTC.

The CDR3 loop reads CSVGVGQLYGYTF. DNA of the CDR3: TGCAGCGTTGGAGTAGGACAGCTCTATGGCTACACCTTC. The V call is TRBV29-1, the J call TRBJ1-2, with D possibly matching TRBD1 (6 bases). The V gene lost 4 bases and the J gene lost 4 bases, with 13 bases spanning the gap. The CDR3 has 13 amino acids. Germline CDR1 SQVTM, CDR2 ANQGSEA.

The J gene is TRBJ1-1, the V gene TRBV5-4; D perhaps matches TRBD1 (6 bases). The CDR3 is 11 residues long. Germline V gene sequence: CDR1 SGHNT, CDR2 YYREEE (reference sequence). Trimming stripped 3 bases from V and 11 bases from J, with 11 bases between. CDR3 in DNA: TGTGCCAGCAGCTGGGGACAAAGGGCTTTCTTT. It codes for CASSWGQRAFF.